Reported below is one T cell receptor beta chain. Its cognate antigen is unknown. Germline-derived CDR1 and CDR2 are MRHNA and SNTAGT. The CDR3 covers 13 residues. V was trimmed by 5 bases and J by 9 bases, leaving 14 bases between them. The sample belongs to a study of shared clonotypes between healthy human individuals. The study's findings and limits: Naive subsets generally exceeded memory subsets in estimated richness. Only a few donors were included, so the genetic and exposure-history diversity represented was limited.

TCRdb's table, derived via immunoSEQ multiplex PCR, lists solely in-frame clones and lacks some. Of 650,000 to 750,000 clones listed, more than 70% were seen once; the top ten hold under 2%. This receptor was identified in a woman younger than 45 in good health. Specimen: memory CD4+ T cells sorted from blood. Sample subset: CD45RA-negative fraction. The chain recombines TRBV6-4 with TRBJ2-1; D could derive from TRBD1 or TRBD2 (5 bases each). CDR3 region: CASSPGPGTEQFF. CDR3 DNA sequence: TGTGCCAGCAGTCCGGGACCCGGCACTGAGCAGTTCTTC.